This TCR beta chain comes out of a study of blood T cell repertoires in COVID-19. Study-wide background: Samples representing acute and convalescent COVID-19 were sourced from the United States, Italy and Spain. T cells, B-cell-depleted T cells, or PBMCs provided the cDNA or gDNA that served as material.

V gave up 5 bases and J gave up 9 bases, with 11 bases separating them. This CDR3 has 12 amino acids. Original processing notes: Estimation of nucleated cell counts relied on the amplification of reference gene primers. TCRdb's copy holds only in-frame clones and misses some; the assay was immunoSEQ multiplex PCR. V and J calls plus clone size are reproduced from that table; the DNA served to infer D and trimming. The sample shows approximately 140,000 clones, about 80% of them seen only once. This sequence was found in a man aged 55 to 69 with acute or convalescent COVID-19. The rearrangement links TRBV12-3 or TRBV12-4 to TRBJ2-1, with a tentative D call TRBD2 (6 bases). The sequencing sample was made of peripheral blood. The CDR3 spells CASSHPGGEQFF. CDR3 DNA sequence: TGTGCCAGCAGTCACCCCGGGGGTGAGCAGTTCTTC.